This T cell receptor (beta chain) was sequenced for a study of CD8+ T cells in alopecia areata. Cell sorting on a FACSAria was used to separate CD4+ and CD8+ T cells from the PBMCs. RNA extraction and reverse transcription yielded cDNA as sequencing template. Libraries were prepared by immunoSEQ multiplex PCR; TCRdb keeps only in-frame clonotypes and omits some of them. Found here are 90,000 to 120,000 clones, over 55% of them singletons; the top ten hold roughly 25%. The CDR3 runs to 16 residues. V shed 0 bases and J shed 5 bases, with 17 bases lying between them. Looked up from germline, CDR1 is SGHRS and CDR2 is YFSETQ. The study's findings and limits: Among the cells sequenced in scalp samples are also the resident alphabeta T cells of normal skin.

In its sample, this clone was seen a few times. Its antigen is still unknown. The clonotype comes from a human donor with alopecia areata. The chain combines TRBV5-1 with TRBJ2-5, with unresolved D. Input material: NKG2D-low CD8+ T cells sorted from blood. The CDR3 spells CASSLGVQVVGETQYF. In nucleotides, the CDR3 is TGCGCCAGCAGCTTGGGTGTTCAGGTCGTAGGGGAGACCCAGTACTTC.